This is a list of T cell receptor beta chains from one sample in a study of CD8 T cells in ankylosing spondylitis. MiXCR, run by TCRdb on the 5' RACE reads, gives a single entry per CDR3 protein. The data contain around 100,000 distinct CDR3 sequences, around 24% of them singletons. Sequenced: synovial fluid, either unsorted or a sorted T cell fraction (not recorded which). Receptor source: a male donor with ankylosing spondylitis. Each CDR3 is given with its conserved first and last residue. The order of the fields is V gene, D gene, J gene, clone size, CDR3 DNA, CDR3 protein. D genes are given only for firm matches. Expanded clones are given a class, and other clones once, few, many or no size at all.

v_call: TRBV3-1; d_call: TRBD2; j_call: TRBJ2-7; clone_size: few; cdr3_nt: TGTGCCAGCAGCACGCGACTAGCGGCAGCTAGGGAGCAGTACTTC; cdr3_aa: CASSTRLAAAREQYF
v_call: TRBV30; d_call: NA; j_call: TRBJ1-5; clone_size: few; cdr3_nt: TGTGCCTGTAATGACGACAGTGAGGTTGGACCCCAGCATTTT; cdr3_aa: CACNDDSEVGPQHF
v_call: TRBV27; d_call: NA; j_call: TRBJ2-6; clone_size: few; cdr3_nt: TGTGCCAGCAGTTTAATGGCTTTCCGCTCTGGGGCCAACGTCCTGACTTTC; cdr3_aa: CASSLMAFRSGANVLTF
v_call: TRBV7-9; d_call: NA; j_call: TRBJ1-5; clone_size: NA; cdr3_nt: TGTGCCAGCAGCCCGGAGGCCTTACGCAATCAGCCCCAGCATTTT; cdr3_aa: CASSPEALRNQPQHF
v_call: TRBV20-1; d_call: NA; j_call: TRBJ2-1; clone_size: NA; cdr3_nt: TGCAGTGCTAGGAGTCAGTTCACGGTTAATGAGCAGTTCTTC; cdr3_aa: CSARSQFTVNEQFF
v_call: TRBV6-2/TRBV6-3; d_call: TRBD2; j_call: TRBJ2-1; clone_size: few; cdr3_nt: TGTGCCAGCAGCCTAAGGACTAGCGGGCTCAATGAGCAGTTCTTC; cdr3_aa: CASSLRTSGLNEQFF
v_call: TRBV20-1; d_call: NA; j_call: TRBJ2-5; clone_size: few; cdr3_nt: TGCAGTGGCAGGGGCAACCAAGAGACCCAGTACTTC; cdr3_aa: CSGRGNQETQYF
v_call: TRBV2; d_call: NA; j_call: TRBJ1-5; clone_size: NA; cdr3_nt: TGTGCCAGCACCCAGGGGTTCGATCAGCCCCAGCATTTT; cdr3_aa: CASTQGFDQPQHF
v_call: TRBV25-1; d_call: NA; j_call: TRBJ2-2; clone_size: NA; cdr3_nt: TGTGCCAGCAGTGATCAAGCAGGGGTTACCGGGGAGCTGTTTTTT; cdr3_aa: CASSDQAGVTGELFF
v_call: TRBV4-1; d_call: TRBD2; j_call: TRBJ2-3; clone_size: many; cdr3_nt: TGCGCCAGCAGCCAAGATGGACTAGCGGGCACAGATACGCAGTATTTT; cdr3_aa: CASSQDGLAGTDTQYF
v_call: TRBV7-9; d_call: NA; j_call: TRBJ2-2; clone_size: NA; cdr3_nt: TGTGCCAGCAGATCTGGCGGGGAGCTGTTTTTT; cdr3_aa: CASRSGGELFF
v_call: TRBV18; d_call: NA; j_call: TRBJ2-3; clone_size: few; cdr3_nt: TGTGCCAGCTCACCACCGTCCCAGCGCACAGATACGCAGTATTTT; cdr3_aa: CASSPPSQRTDTQYF
v_call: TRBV6-5; d_call: NA; j_call: TRBJ2-6; clone_size: once; cdr3_nt: TGTGCCAGCAGTTACTCGACTGAGTCTGGGGCCAACGTCCTGACTTTC; cdr3_aa: CASSYSTESGANVLTF
v_call: TRBV29-1; d_call: NA; j_call: TRBJ1-1; clone_size: NA; cdr3_nt: TGCAGCGGGTCTGACTATGGGTTTGGAAACACTGAAGCTTTCTTT; cdr3_aa: CSGSDYGFGNTEAFF
v_call: TRBV10-3; d_call: NA; j_call: TRBJ1-5; clone_size: NA; cdr3_nt: TGTGCCATCAGTGAGGTTTCCGGGGGTCAGCCCCAGCATTTT; cdr3_aa: CAISEVSGGQPQHF
v_call: TRBV20-1; d_call: NA; j_call: TRBJ2-2; clone_size: NA; cdr3_nt: TGCAGTGCTAAGTGGCAGTCCGACACCGGGGAGCTGTTTTTT; cdr3_aa: CSAKWQSDTGELFF
v_call: TRBV7-6; d_call: NA; j_call: TRBJ1-5; clone_size: many; cdr3_nt: TGTGCCAGCAGCCCGTATAGCAATCAGCCCCAGCATTTT; cdr3_aa: CASSPYSNQPQHF
v_call: TRBV21-1; d_call: NA; j_call: TRBJ1-5; clone_size: NA; cdr3_nt: TGTGCCAGCAGCATGCCCCTGGGGGGACCCCAGCATTTT; cdr3_aa: CASSMPLGGPQHF
v_call: TRBV10-3; d_call: TRBD2; j_call: TRBJ2-5; clone_size: many; cdr3_nt: TGTGCCACGAATGGGGGGACTAGCGAGACCCAGTACTTC; cdr3_aa: CATNGGTSETQYF
v_call: TRBV21-1; d_call: NA; j_call: TRBJ2-5; clone_size: NA; cdr3_nt: TGTGCCAGCAGCAAAGCTGAGCGGGAGGGCCGCGAGACCCAGTACTTC; cdr3_aa: CASSKAEREGRETQYF
v_call: TRBV7-9; d_call: NA; j_call: TRBJ2-5; clone_size: few; cdr3_nt: TGTGCCAGCAGCTTATCAGCGGGACAACAAGAGACCCAGTACTTC; cdr3_aa: CASSLSAGQQETQYF
v_call: TRBV29-1; d_call: NA; j_call: TRBJ1-1; clone_size: few; cdr3_nt: TGCAGCGTTGAAGAAGGAGTAGCTAACACTGAAGCTTTCTTT; cdr3_aa: CSVEEGVANTEAFF
v_call: TRBV6-1; d_call: TRBD1; j_call: TRBJ2-3; clone_size: NA; cdr3_nt: TGTGCCAGCAGGAGACAGGGTAGCACAGATACGCAGTATTTT; cdr3_aa: CASRRQGSTDTQYF
v_call: TRBV6-1; d_call: NA; j_call: TRBJ1-6; clone_size: few; cdr3_nt: TGTGCCAGCAGTCAGACTTTTGGGGCCTATAATTCACCCCTCCACTTT; cdr3_aa: CASSQTFGAYNSPLHF
v_call: TRBV4-2; d_call: TRBD2; j_call: TRBJ2-1; clone_size: NA; cdr3_nt: TGTGCCAGCAGCCGGTCCTGGCGGGAGGGGAACAATGAGCAGTTCTTC; cdr3_aa: CASSRSWREGNNEQFF
v_call: TRBV5-1; d_call: NA; j_call: TRBJ2-7; clone_size: NA; cdr3_nt: TGCGCCAGCAGCTTGGAAACCTACGAGCAGTACTTC; cdr3_aa: CASSLETYEQYF
v_call: TRBV12-3/TRBV12-4; d_call: NA; j_call: TRBJ2-3; clone_size: many; cdr3_nt: TGTGCCAGCAGTTTAAATCGGGATGGAACAGATACGCAGTATTTT; cdr3_aa: CASSLNRDGTDTQYF
v_call: TRBV30; d_call: NA; j_call: TRBJ2-1; clone_size: many; cdr3_nt: TGTGCCTGGAGCGGGAGCCACAATGAGCAGTTCTTC; cdr3_aa: CAWSGSHNEQFF
v_call: TRBV3-1; d_call: TRBD1; j_call: TRBJ2-2; clone_size: few; cdr3_nt: TGTGCCAGCAGACTAGGGACAGGGCCCGGGGAGCTGTTTTTT; cdr3_aa: CASRLGTGPGELFF
v_call: TRBV7-9; d_call: TRBD2; j_call: TRBJ2-5; clone_size: NA; cdr3_nt: TGTGCCAGCAGAGACCAGACTAGCGGAGAAGAAGAGACCCAGTACTTC; cdr3_aa: CASRDQTSGEEETQYF
v_call: TRBV10-3; d_call: NA; j_call: TRBJ2-5; clone_size: NA; cdr3_nt: TGTGCCATCAGTGGTGTTAGCGGAGCCCAAGAGACCCAGTACTTC; cdr3_aa: CAISGVSGAQETQYF
v_call: TRBV12-3/TRBV12-4; d_call: NA; j_call: TRBJ2-1; clone_size: NA; cdr3_nt: TGTGCCAGCAGTTTGGTCGTTGGAGGTGAGCAGTTCTTC; cdr3_aa: CASSLVVGGEQFF
v_call: TRBV5-1; d_call: TRBD1; j_call: TRBJ2-3; clone_size: few; cdr3_nt: TGCGCCAGCAGCCGGGACGGACAGGGGCGGACAGATACGCAGTATTTT; cdr3_aa: CASSRDGQGRTDTQYF
v_call: TRBV19; d_call: NA; j_call: TRBJ1-1; clone_size: few; cdr3_nt: TGTGCCAGTAGTATAGGGTACACTGAAGCTTTCTTT; cdr3_aa: CASSIGYTEAFF
v_call: TRBV5-1; d_call: NA; j_call: TRBJ2-5; clone_size: few; cdr3_nt: TGCGCCAGCAGCCCCACGAGTCGGGCAGAGACCCAGTACTTC; cdr3_aa: CASSPTSRAETQYF
v_call: TRBV5-4; d_call: NA; j_call: TRBJ2-3; clone_size: few; cdr3_nt: TGTGCCAGCAGCGAAGCCGGGTCGAGGGATACGCAGTATTTT; cdr3_aa: CASSEAGSRDTQYF
v_call: TRBV7-2; d_call: NA; j_call: TRBJ1-2; clone_size: many; cdr3_nt: TGTGCCAGCAGCTACCAGCAGGCGTGGAATGGCTACACCTTC; cdr3_aa: CASSYQQAWNGYTF
v_call: TRBV11-2; d_call: TRBD1; j_call: TRBJ1-1; clone_size: few; cdr3_nt: TGTGCCAGCAGCCGGGACAGTTTCTTGCAGGCTTTCTTT; cdr3_aa: CASSRDSFLQAFF
v_call: TRBV15; d_call: NA; j_call: TRBJ2-2; clone_size: NA; cdr3_nt: TGTGCCACCAGCAGAGAGGTAGCGAACACCGGGGAGCTGTTTTTT; cdr3_aa: CATSREVANTGELFF
v_call: TRBV11-3; d_call: NA; j_call: TRBJ2-3; clone_size: NA; cdr3_nt: TGTGCCACCAAAACGGGAGCTAGCACAGATACGCAGTATTTT; cdr3_aa: CATKTGASTDTQYF
v_call: TRBV19; d_call: TRBD1; j_call: TRBJ2-1; clone_size: few; cdr3_nt: TGTGCCAGTAGTAGGCCGACAGGGTTCGACAATGAGCAGTTCTTC; cdr3_aa: CASSRPTGFDNEQFF